A few counts support the clone carrying this TCR beta chain. The antigen remains unidentified. The record originates from a study of T-cell reconstitution after alpha-beta-depleted transplantation in children. Study conclusions and caveats: Expanded clones from the graft, numbering several hundred, reportedly supplied alpha-beta T cells about two months after transplant. At the one-year point after transplant, T-cell counts and TCRbeta diversity were found to come mostly from T cells that had been newly produced. In some patients, recipient T cells and intrathymic progenitors surviving conditioning explained high day-60 diversity.

Unique molecular identifiers were built into the TCRbeta library. Via MiXCR, TCRdb re-called the PCR reads, giving one row per CDR3 protein. The sample has around 670,000 distinct CDR3 sequences; around 13% are singletons. The sequence was obtained from a girl aged 2-10 years with congenital amegakaryocytic thrombocytopenia, due to receive a stem cell transplant. Sequences were derived from PBMCs, sampled before TCRalphabeta/CD19-depleted stem cell transplant.

CDR3 residues: CASSLVRLALNEQFF. CDR3 DNA sequence: TGTGCCAGCAGCTTAGTCAGGCTAGCCCTGAATGAGCAGTTCTTC. The rearrangement links TRBV7-8 to TRBJ2-1, with TRBD2 as a possible D gene (5 bases). This CDR3 has 15 residues. Germline CDR1 SGHVS, CDR2 FQNEAQ. The V gene lost 1 base and the J gene lost 7 bases, with 14 bases spanning the gap.